This TCR beta chain came from a study of cytomegalovirus exposure and HLA in healthy donors. Both 60 Vbeta primers and 13 Jbeta primers went into the PCR. Only in-frame clones appear in the TCRdb table, and some are missing; sequencing was by immunoSEQ multiplex PCR. Of approximately 97,000 clones in the sample, approximately 80% were seen once. Looked up from germline, CDR1 is MNHEY and CDR2 is SMNVEV (reference sequence). The CDR3 has 18 amino acids. Trimming removed 5 bases from V and 0 bases from J, with 17 bases in between. The sample was PBMCs. The sequence derives from a male donor in good health and CMV-seropositive. This sequence joins TRBV27 and TRBJ1-6; D possibly corresponds to TRBD1 (5 bases). The CDR3 reads CASSRPTGGSSYNSPLHF. The CDR3 nucleotides read TGTGCCAGCAGTAGGCCCACGGGGGGGAGCTCCTATAATTCACCCCTCCACTTT.